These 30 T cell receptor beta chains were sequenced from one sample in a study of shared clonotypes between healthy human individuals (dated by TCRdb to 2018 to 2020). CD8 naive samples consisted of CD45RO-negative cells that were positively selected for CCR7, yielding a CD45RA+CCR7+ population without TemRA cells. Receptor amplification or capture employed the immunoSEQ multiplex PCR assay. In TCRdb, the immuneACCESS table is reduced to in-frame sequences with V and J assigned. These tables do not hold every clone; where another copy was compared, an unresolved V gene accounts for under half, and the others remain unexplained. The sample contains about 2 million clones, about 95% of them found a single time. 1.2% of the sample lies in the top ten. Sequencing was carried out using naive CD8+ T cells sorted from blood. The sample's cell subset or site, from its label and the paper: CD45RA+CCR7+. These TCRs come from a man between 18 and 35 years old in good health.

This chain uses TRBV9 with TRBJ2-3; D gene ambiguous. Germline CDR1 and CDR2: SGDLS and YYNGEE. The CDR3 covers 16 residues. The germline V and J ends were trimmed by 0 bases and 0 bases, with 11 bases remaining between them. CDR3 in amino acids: CASSVDLVTSTDTQYF. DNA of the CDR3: TGTGCCAGCAGCGTAGACTTGGTAACTAGCACAGATACGCAGTATTTT.

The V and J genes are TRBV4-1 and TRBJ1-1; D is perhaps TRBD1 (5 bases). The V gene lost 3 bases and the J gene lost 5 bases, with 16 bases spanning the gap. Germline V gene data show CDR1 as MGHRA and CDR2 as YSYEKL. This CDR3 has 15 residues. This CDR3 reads CASSQRLGPGTEAFF. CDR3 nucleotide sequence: TGCGCCAGCAGCCAGAGATTGGGGCCCGGGACTGAAGCTTTCTTT.

The chain's CDR3 is CSATPSVEQYF. In DNA, the CDR3 is TGCAGTGCTACCCCGAGTGTAGAGCAGTACTTC. The chain has TRBV20-1 and TRBJ2-7, with no clear D. CDR3 length: 11 amino acids. Deletions cut 4 bases from V and 7 bases from J, with 11 bases between. Germline V lookup: CDR1 DFQATT, CDR2 SNEGSKA (reference sequence).

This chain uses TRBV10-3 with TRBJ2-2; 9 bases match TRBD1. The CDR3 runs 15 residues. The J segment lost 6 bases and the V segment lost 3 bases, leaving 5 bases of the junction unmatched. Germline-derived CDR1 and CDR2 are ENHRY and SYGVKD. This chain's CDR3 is CAISDRDRVAGELFF. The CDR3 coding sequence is TGTGCCATCAGTGATCGGGACAGGGTGGCCGGGGAGCTGTTTTTT.

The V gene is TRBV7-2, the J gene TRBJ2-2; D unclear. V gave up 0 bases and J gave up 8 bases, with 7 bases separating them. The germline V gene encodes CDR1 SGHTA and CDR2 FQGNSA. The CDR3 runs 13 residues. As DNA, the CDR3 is TGTGCCAGCAGCTTAGCTATCACTGGGGAGCTGTTTTTT. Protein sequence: CASSLAITGELFF.

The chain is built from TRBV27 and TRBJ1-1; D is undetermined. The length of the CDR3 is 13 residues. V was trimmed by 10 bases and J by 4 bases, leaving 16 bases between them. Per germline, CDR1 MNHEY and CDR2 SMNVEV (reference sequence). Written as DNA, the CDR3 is TGTGCCACCCGGACCCTTCATAGCACTGAAGCTTTCTTT. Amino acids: CATRTLHSTEAFF.

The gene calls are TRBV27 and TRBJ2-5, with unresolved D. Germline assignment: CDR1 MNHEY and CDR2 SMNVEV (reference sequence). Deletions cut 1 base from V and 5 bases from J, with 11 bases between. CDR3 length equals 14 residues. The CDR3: CASSLWSSRETQYF. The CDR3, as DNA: TGTGCCAGCAGTTTATGGTCGTCGCGGGAGACCCAGTACTTC.

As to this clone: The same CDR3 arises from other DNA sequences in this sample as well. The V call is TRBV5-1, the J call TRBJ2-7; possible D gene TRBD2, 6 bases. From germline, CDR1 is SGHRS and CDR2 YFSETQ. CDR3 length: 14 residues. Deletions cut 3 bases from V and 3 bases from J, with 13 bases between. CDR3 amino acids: CASSWGTGDYEQYF. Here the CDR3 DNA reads TGCGCCAGCAGCTGGGGGACGGGAGACTACGAGCAGTACTTC.

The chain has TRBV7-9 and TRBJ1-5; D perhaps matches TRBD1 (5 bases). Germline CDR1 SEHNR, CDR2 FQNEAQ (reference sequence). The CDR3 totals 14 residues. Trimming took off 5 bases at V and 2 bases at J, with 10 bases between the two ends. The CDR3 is CASSQGAGNQPQHF. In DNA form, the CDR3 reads TGTGCCAGCAGCCAAGGGGCGGGCAATCAGCCCCAGCATTTT. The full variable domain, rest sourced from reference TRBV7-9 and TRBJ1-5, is DTGVSQNPRHKITKRGQNVTFRCDPISEHNRLYWYRQTLGQGPEFLTYFQNEAQLEKSRLLSDRFSAERPKGSFSTLEIQRTEQGDSAMYLCASSQGAGNQPQHFGDGTRLSIL.

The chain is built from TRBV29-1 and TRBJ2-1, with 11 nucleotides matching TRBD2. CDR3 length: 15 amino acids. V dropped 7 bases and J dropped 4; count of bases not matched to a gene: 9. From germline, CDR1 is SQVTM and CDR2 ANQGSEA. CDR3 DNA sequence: TGCAGCGCAATCCTAGCGGGAGGTATATACAATGAGCAGTTCTTC. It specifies CSAILAGGIYNEQFF.

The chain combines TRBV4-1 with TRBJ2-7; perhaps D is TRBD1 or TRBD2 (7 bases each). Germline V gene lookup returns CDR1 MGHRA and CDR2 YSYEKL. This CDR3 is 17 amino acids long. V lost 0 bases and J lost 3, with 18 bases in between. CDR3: CASSQDEGGTANYEQYF. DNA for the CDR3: TGCGCCAGCAGCCAAGATGAGGGAGGGACAGCGAACTACGAGCAGTACTTC.

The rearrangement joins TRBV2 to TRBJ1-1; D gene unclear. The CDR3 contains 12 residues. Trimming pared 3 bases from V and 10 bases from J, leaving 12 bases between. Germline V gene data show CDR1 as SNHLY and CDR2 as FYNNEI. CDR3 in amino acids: CASSDPLGGAFF. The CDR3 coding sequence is TGTGCCAGCAGTGACCCACTCGGTGGAGCTTTCTTT.

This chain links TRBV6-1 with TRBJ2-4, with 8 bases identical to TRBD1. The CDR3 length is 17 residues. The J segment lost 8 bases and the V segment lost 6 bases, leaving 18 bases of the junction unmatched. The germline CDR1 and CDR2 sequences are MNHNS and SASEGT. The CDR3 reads CASRENFRTGPLDIQYF. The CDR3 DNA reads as TGTGCCAGCAGGGAAAACTTCCGGACAGGGCCCCTCGACATTCAGTACTTC.

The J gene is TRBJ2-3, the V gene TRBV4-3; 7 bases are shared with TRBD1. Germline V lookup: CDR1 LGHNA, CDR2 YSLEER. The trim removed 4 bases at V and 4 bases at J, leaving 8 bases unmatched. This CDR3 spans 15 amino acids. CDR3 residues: CASSRITGVADTQYF. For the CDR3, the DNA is TGCGCCAGCAGCCGAATAACAGGGGTAGCAGATACGCAGTATTTT.

In DNA, the CDR3 is TGTGCCAGCAGTTTACCCCAGGGGGCAGGCTATGGCTACACCTTC. Translation: CASSLPQGAGYGYTF. V and J are TRBV28 and TRBJ1-2, with 8 bases that match TRBD1. The CDR3 is 15 amino acids. Germline assignment: CDR1 MDHEN and CDR2 SYDVKM. With 2 bases clipped from V and 4 bases from J, the junction kept 6 bases outside the gene matches.

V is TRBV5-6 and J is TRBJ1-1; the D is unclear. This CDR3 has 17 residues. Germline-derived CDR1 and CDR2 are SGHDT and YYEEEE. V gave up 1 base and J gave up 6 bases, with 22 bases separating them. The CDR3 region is CASSLSGSQTFGAEAFF. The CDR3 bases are TGTGCCAGCAGCTTGTCAGGCTCCCAGACCTTCGGAGCTGAAGCTTTCTTT.

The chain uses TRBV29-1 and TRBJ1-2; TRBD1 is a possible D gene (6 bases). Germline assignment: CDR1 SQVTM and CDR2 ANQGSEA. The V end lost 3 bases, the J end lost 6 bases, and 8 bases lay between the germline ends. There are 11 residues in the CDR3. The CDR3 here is CSVEGADGYTF. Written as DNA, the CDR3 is TGCAGCGTTGAGGGGGCTGATGGCTACACCTTC.

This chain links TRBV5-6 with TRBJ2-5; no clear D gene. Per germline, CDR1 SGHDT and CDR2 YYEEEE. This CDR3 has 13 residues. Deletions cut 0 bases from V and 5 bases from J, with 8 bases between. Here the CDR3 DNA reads TGTGCCAGCAGCTTGGAATCGTCGGAGACCCAGTACTTC. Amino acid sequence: CASSLESSETQYF.

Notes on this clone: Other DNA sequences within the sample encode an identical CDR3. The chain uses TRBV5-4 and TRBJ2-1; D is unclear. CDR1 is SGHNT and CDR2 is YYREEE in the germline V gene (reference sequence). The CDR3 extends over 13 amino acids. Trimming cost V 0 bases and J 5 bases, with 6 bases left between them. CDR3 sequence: CASSLVPNNEQFF. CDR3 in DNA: TGTGCCAGCAGCTTGGTCCCAAACAATGAGCAGTTCTTC.

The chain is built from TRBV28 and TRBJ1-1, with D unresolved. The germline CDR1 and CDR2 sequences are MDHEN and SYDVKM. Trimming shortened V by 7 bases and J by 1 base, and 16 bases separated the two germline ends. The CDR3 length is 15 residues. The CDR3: CASTTDWERNTEAFF. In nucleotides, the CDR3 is TGTGCCAGCACCACCGACTGGGAAAGGAACACTGAAGCTTTCTTT.

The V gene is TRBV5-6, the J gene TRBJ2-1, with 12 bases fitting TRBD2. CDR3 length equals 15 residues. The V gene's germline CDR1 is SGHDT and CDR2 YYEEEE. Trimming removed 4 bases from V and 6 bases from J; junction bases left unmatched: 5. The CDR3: CASSLTTSGSNEQFF. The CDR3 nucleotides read TGTGCCAGCAGCCTTACGACTAGCGGGAGCAATGAGCAGTTCTTC.

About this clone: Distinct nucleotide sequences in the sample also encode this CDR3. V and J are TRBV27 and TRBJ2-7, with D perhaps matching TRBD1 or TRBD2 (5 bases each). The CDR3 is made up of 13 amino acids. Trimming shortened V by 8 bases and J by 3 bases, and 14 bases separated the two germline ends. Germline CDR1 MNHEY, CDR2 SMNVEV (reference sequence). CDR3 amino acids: CASRLAGSYEQYF. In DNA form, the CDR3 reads TGTGCCAGCCGATTGGCAGGGAGCTACGAGCAGTACTTC.

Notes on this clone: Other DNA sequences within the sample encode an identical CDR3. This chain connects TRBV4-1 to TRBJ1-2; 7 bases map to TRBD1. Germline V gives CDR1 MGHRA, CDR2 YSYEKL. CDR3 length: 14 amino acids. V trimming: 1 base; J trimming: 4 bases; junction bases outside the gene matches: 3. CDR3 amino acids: CASSQVGQSYGYTF. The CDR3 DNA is TGCGCCAGCAGCCAAGTGGGACAGTCCTATGGCTACACCTTC.

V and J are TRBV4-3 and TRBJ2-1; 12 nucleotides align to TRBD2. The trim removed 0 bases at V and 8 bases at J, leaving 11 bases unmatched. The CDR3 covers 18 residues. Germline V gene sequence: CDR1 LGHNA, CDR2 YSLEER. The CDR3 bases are TGCGCCAGCAGCCAAGAACTCATGGGGACTAGCGGGTTCGATGAGCAGTTCTTC. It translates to CASSQELMGTSGFDEQFF.

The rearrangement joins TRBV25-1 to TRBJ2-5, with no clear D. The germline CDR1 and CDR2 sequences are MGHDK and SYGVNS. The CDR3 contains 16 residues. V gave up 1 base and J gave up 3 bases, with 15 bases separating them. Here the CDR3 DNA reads TGTGCCAGCAGTGAATTAGGTAGCTCGGTGGAAGAGACCCAGTACTTC. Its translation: CASSELGSSVEETQYF.

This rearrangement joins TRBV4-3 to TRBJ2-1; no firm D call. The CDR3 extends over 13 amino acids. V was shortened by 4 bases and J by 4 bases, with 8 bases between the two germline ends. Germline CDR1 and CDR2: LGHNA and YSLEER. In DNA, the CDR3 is TGCGCCAGCAGCCCTTATTGGTACAATGAGCAGTTCTTC. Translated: CASSPYWYNEQFF.

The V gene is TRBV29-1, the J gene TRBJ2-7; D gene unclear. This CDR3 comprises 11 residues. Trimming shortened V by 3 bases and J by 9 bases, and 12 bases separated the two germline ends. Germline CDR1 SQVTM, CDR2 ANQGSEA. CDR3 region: CSVDIGNGQYF. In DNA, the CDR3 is TGCAGCGTTGATATAGGGAATGGGCAGTACTTC.

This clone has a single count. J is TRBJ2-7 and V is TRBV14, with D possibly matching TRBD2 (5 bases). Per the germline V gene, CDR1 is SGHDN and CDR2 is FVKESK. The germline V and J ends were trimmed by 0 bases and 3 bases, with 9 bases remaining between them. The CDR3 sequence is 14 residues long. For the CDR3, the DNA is TGTGCCAGCAGCCAAGAGTCGGGGTACTACGAGCAGTACTTC. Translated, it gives CASSQESGYYEQYF.

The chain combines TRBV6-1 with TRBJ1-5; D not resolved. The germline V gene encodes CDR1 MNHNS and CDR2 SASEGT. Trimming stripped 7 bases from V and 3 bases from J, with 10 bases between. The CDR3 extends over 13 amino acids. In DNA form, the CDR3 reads TGTGCCAGCAATCCGTGGGTCAATCAGCCCCAGCATTTT. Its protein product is CASNPWVNQPQHF.

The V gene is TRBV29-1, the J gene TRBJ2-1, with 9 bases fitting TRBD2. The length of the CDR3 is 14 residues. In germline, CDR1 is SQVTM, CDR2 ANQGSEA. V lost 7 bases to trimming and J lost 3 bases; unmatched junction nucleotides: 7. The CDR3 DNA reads TGCAGCGCAGAGGGTAGCGGGAGCTACAATGAGCAGTTCTTC. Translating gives CSAEGSGSYNEQFF.